Included here is one T cell receptor beta chain sequence, with context. The protocol was immunoSEQ multiplex PCR, while the TCRdb copy is restricted to in-frame clones and leaves out a portion. Of 300,000 or so clones in the sample, 89% were seen once. With 6 bases removed from V and 6 bases from J, the gap between germline ends came to 17 bases. This CDR3 contains 15 residues. CDR1 is MNHEY and CDR2 is SVGAGI in the germline V gene. This entry belongs to a study of blood T cell repertoires in COVID-19. This chain connects TRBV6-5 to TRBJ2-2, with a weak D call TRBD2 (5 bases). Sequencing was carried out using peripheral blood. This clonotype originated in a man aged 18 to 29 who had recovered from COVID-19. In nucleotides, the CDR3 is TGTGCCAGCAGCATACTAGATCCGATCGCCGGGGAGCTGTTTTTT. Protein sequence: CASSILDPIAGELFF.